A single sample is the source of the 18 T cell receptor beta chains below, sequenced in a study of monozygotic twins with inflammatory bowel disease. For each CDR3 protein, TCRdb gives one entry from its re-call of the 5' RACE reads, without DNA. Listed are around 230,000 distinct CDR3 sequences; 1.6% falls within the top ten. Sequences were obtained from blood. The receptors come from a human donor with ulcerative colitis or Crohn's disease, or a healthy co-twin of an affected twin (not recorded which).

The chain combines TRBV4-2 with TRBJ2-1; TCRdb's D call, TRBD1, is unchecked because there is no DNA. Germline CDR1 LGHNA, CDR2 YNFKEQ. The CDR3 has 15 amino acids. CDR3 sequence reads: CASSRIDSGGDEQFF.

The chain employs TRBV12-3 or TRBV12-4 and TRBJ2-3; TCRdb proposes TRBD1, but this gene call is untestable without DNA. The CDR3 sequence is 15 residues long. The CDR3 loop reads CASSLVEGATDTQYF.

V usage is TRBV5-1 and J usage is TRBJ1-2; TCRdb's assignment of TRBD1 cannot be checked, as there is no DNA. Germline values: CDR1 SGHRS, CDR2 YFSETQ. This CDR3 spans 15 amino acids. The CDR3 sequence: CASSLGDRTNYGYTF. Using reference TRBV5-1 and TRBJ1-2 for the parts outside the CDR3, the full variable domain is KAGVTQTPRYLIKTRGQQVTLSCSPISGHRSVSWYQQTPGQGLQFLFEYFSETQRNKGNFPGRFSGRQFSNSRSEMNVSTLELGDSALYLCASSLGDRTNYGYTFGSGTRLTVV.

The CDR3: CASSRGDNYNYGYTF. The gene calls are TRBV7-9 and TRBJ1-2; TCRdb gives TRBD1 as the D gene, but with no DNA this cannot be confirmed. CDR1 and CDR2 (germline): SEHNR, FQNEAQ (reference sequence). The CDR3 sequence is 15 residues long.

The V call is TRBV3-1, the J call TRBJ2-1; the D gene TCRdb calls, TRBD1, cannot be checked with no DNA. The CDR3 totals 15 residues. Germline lookup yields CDR1 LGHDT and CDR2 YNNKEL (reference sequence). CDR3 residues: CASSQFGTGSNEQFF.

The chain uses TRBV10-3 and TRBJ1-1. The length of the CDR3 is 13 residues. The germline V gene has CDR1 ENHRY and CDR2 SYGVKD. The CDR3 here is CAISGLMNTEAFF.

The chain uses TRBV5-1 and TRBJ2-1; TCRdb's assignment of TRBD1 cannot be checked, as there is no DNA. Germline CDR1 and CDR2: SGHRS and YFSETQ. The CDR3 contains 13 residues. CDR3 amino acids: CASSFQGTHEQFF.

V gene TRBV20-1 combines with J gene TRBJ2-1. Looked up from germline, CDR1 is DFQATT and CDR2 is SNEGSKA (reference sequence). The CDR3 runs to 15 residues. CDR3 amino acids: CSATERGSPYNEQFF.

The chain is built from TRBV5-1 and TRBJ2-3; absent DNA, TCRdb's TRBD1 call cannot be checked. The V gene's germline CDR1 is SGHRS and CDR2 YFSETQ. This CDR3 spans 14 amino acids. The CDR3 protein is CASSPRDYTDTQYF. Together with reference TRBV5-1 and TRBJ2-3, the CDR3 gives the full variable domain: KAGVTQTPRYLIKTRGQQVTLSCSPISGHRSVSWYQQTPGQGLQFLFEYFSETQRNKGNFPGRFSGRQFSNSRSEMNVSTLELGDSALYLCASSPRDYTDTQYFGPGTRLTVL.

V usage is TRBV2 and J usage is TRBJ1-1. This CDR3 is built from 12 residues. Germline values: CDR1 SNHLY, CDR2 FYNNEI. The CDR3 is CASTFGGGEAFF. The full variable domain, its missing parts supplied by reference TRBV2 and TRBJ1-1, is EPEVTQTPSHQVTQMGQEVILRCVPISNHLYFYWYRQILGQKVEFLVSFYNNEISEKSEIFDDQFSVERPDGSNFTLKIRSTKLEDSAMYFCASTFGGGEAFFGQGTRLTVV.

The rearrangement uses TRBV10-3 and TRBJ2-1; the TRBD2 assignment by TCRdb is unverifiable without DNA. Germline lookup yields CDR1 ENHRY and CDR2 SYGVKD. The CDR3 has 16 amino acids. CDR3 residues: CAISPTDSRIDNEQFF.

The chain couples TRBV3-1 to TRBJ2-3; the D call from TCRdb, TRBD1, cannot be confirmed without DNA. The CDR3 extends over 14 amino acids. Germline V gene sequence: CDR1 LGHDT, CDR2 YNNKEL (reference sequence). The CDR3 reads CASSPQGGTDTQYF.

The chain combines TRBV5-1 with TRBJ2-7. The length of the CDR3 is 16 residues. The germline V gene encodes CDR1 SGHRS and CDR2 YFSETQ. The CDR3 here is CASSIGISRFTYEQYF.

The CDR3 reads CASSFTGIGYGYTF. This chain uses TRBV5-1 with TRBJ1-2; there is no DNA to check the TCRdb D call of TRBD1. Germline V CDR1 and CDR2: SGHRS, YFSETQ. The CDR3 runs 14 residues.

V and J are TRBV5-1 and TRBJ1-6. The CDR3 is made up of 13 amino acids. Germline V CDR1 and CDR2: SGHRS, YFSETQ. The chain's CDR3 is CASSLGEGSPLHF.

This rearrangement joins TRBV12-3 or TRBV12-4 to TRBJ1-1. The CDR3 has 12 amino acids. The CDR3 reads CASSLNTFEAFF.

This chain links TRBV5-1 with TRBJ2-1; TCRdb gives TRBD1 as the D gene, but with no DNA this cannot be confirmed. The CDR3 is made up of 15 amino acids. Germline V lookup: CDR1 SGHRS, CDR2 YFSETQ. CDR3: CASSPDRVLIHEQFF.

The chain uses TRBV12-3 or TRBV12-4 and TRBJ2-7. There are 13 residues in the CDR3. CDR3 in amino acids: CASSQQGYYEQYF.